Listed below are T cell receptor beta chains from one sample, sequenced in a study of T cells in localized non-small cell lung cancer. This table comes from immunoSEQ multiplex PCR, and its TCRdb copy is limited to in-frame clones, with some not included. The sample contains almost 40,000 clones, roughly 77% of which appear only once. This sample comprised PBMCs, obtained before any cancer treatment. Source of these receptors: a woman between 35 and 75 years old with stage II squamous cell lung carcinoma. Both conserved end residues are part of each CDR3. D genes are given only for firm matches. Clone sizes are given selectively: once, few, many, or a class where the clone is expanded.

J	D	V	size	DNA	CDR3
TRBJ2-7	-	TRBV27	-	TGTGCCAGTTCACAGGGCCACGAGCAGTACTTC	CASSQGHEQYF
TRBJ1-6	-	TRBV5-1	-	TGCGCCAGCAGCCCGAGGGACGGAGATAATTCACCCCTCCACTTT	CASSPRDGDNSPLHF
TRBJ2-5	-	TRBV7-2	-	TGTGCCAGCAGCTTAAATCAGGGTTTCGGGACCCAGTACTTC	CASSLNQGFGTQYF
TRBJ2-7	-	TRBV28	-	TGTGCCAGCAGAGGCGGTCTTCTCTACGAGCAGTACTTC	CASRGGLLYEQYF
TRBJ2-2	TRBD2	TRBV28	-	TGTGCCAGCAGTTCCTCAGCGGGAGGGCCCGCCGGGGAGCTGTTTTTT	CASSSSAGGPAGELFF
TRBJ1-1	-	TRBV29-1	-	TGCAGCGGGGGCGAACTAAACACTGAAGCTTTCTTT	CSGGELNTEAFF
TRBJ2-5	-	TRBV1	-	TGCACCAGCAGCCAATGCCCCGGGCAGCAAGAGACCCAGTACTTC	CTSSQCPGQQETQYF
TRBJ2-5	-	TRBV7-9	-	TGTGCCAGCAGTTCCCCCTTGGCCGGGGATGAGACCCAGTACTTC	CASSSPLAGDETQYF
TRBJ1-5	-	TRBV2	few	TGTGCCAGCACACGGGACGCCAATCAGCCCCAGCATTTT	CASTRDANQPQHF
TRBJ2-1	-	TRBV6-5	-	TGTGCCAGCAGTTACACGGATGACAATGAGCAGTTCTTC	CASSYTDDNEQFF
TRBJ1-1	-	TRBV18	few	TGTGCCAGCTCACCGGACGTTATGAACACTGAAGCTTTCTTT	CASSPDVMNTEAFF
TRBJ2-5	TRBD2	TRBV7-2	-	TGTGCCAGCAGCTCCTTCGGGGGGGGCCAAGAGACCCAGTACTTC	CASSSFGGGQETQYF
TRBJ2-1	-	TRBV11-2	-	TGTGCCAGCAGCCCGCTCTCCGGGGTTTACAATGAGCAGTTCTTC	CASSPLSGVYNEQFF
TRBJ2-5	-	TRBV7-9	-	TGTGCCAGCAGCTTAGAAGGAAAGACCCAGTACTTC	CASSLEGKTQYF
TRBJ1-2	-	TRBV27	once	TGTGCCAGCAGCCAGGGAGGGTACTATGGCTACACCTTC	CASSQGGYYGYTF
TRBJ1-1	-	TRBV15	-	TGTGCCACCAGCAGAGATCCCGTGGACTCGGGGTACACTGAAGCTTTCTTT	CATSRDPVDSGYTEAFF
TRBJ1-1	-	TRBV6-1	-	TGTGCCAGCAGTGATGAAGCTTTCTTT	CASSDEAFF
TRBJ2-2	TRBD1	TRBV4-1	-	TGCGCCAGCAGCCCGCTTCCGGGACAGGGAGAAACGGGGGAGCTGTTTTTT	CASSPLPGQGETGELFF
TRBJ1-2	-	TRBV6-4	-	TGTGCCAGCAGTGACTCCCGGGGTAGGGATGGCTACACCTTC	CASSDSRGRDGYTF
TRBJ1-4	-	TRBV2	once	TGTGCCAGCAGTGAAGCGCTGGACGGAATAAATGAAAAACTGTTTTTT	CASSEALDGINEKLFF
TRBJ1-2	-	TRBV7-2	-	TGTGCCAGCAGCCTCCCTCCAGCGGGAAGCTATGGCTACACCTTC	CASSLPPAGSYGYTF
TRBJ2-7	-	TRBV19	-	TGTGCCAGTAGTTCCTGGGGCGGAGCCACCTACGAGCAGTACTTC	CASSSWGGATYEQYF
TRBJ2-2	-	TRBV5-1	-	TGCGCCAGCAGCTTGGCCGCCTACGGGGAGCTGTTTTTT	CASSLAAYGELFF
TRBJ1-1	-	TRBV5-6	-	TGTGCCAGCGGTTGGGGGTCAGAAGCTTTCTTT	CASGWGSEAFF
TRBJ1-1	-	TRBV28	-	TGTGCCAGCAGTGCCCCAGGGAGGCGGAACACTGAAGCTTTCTTT	CASSAPGRRNTEAFF
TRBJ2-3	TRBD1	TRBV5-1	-	TGCGCCAGCAGCTTGGGACAGGGCCCCGATACGCAGTATTTT	CASSLGQGPDTQYF
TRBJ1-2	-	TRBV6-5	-	TGTGCCAGCAGTTACTCCCAGGGGTTGGGCTATGGCTACACCTTC	CASSYSQGLGYGYTF
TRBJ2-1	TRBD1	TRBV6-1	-	TGTGCCACCCGACCGGGACAGGGCCTTAGCGAGCAGTTCTTC	CATRPGQGLSEQFF
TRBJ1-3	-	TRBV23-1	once	TGCGCCAGCAGTCAATCTGAGGAAGAGGGCTCTGGAAACACCATATATTTT	CASSQSEEEGSGNTIYF
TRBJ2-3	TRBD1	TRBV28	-	TGTGCCAGCAGGGAACTCGGGACAGGTCCAATAGAATCCACAGATACGCAGTATTTT	CASRELGTGPIESTDTQYF
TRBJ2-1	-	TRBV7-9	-	TGTGCCAGCAAGACGGACTACGACTACAATGAGCAGTTCTTC	CASKTDYDYNEQFF
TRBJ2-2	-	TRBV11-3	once	TGTGCCAGCAGCTTAGGGGCAAAGAGGGAGCTGTTTTTT	CASSLGAKRELFF
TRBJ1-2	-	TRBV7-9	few	TGTGCCAGCAGCTCCTCAGGACAGTATGGCTACACCTTC	CASSSSGQYGYTF
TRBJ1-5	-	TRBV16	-	TGTGCCAGCAGCCGACAGGTTACCAATCAGCCCCAGCATTTT	CASSRQVTNQPQHF
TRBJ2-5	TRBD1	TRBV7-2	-	TGTGCCAGCAGCTTAGTCCCACAGGGGGAGACCCAGTACTTC	CASSLVPQGETQYF
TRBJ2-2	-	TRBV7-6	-	TGTGCCAGCAGCTTTAGCAACGAAGGGACCGGGGAGCTGTTTTTT	CASSFSNEGTGELFF
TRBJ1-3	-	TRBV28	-	TGTGCCAGCAGAACAGGGTCAGGGGACACCATATATTTT	CASRTGSGDTIYF
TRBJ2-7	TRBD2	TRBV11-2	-	TGTGCCAGCAGCTTAGGGCTAGCGGGAGGGCCAAATCAGGCTACGGAGCAGTACTTC	CASSLGLAGGPNQATEQYF
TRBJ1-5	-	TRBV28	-	TGTGCCAGCAGTTCCCATTCGGGGCAGGGTCAGCCCCAGCATTTT	CASSSHSGQGQPQHF
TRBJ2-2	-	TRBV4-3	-	TGCGCCAGCAGCCAAGACCGTGGGGTAAACACCGGGGAGCTGTTTTTT	CASSQDRGVNTGELFF
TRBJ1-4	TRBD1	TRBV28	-	TGTGCCAGCAGTTCCCGCGGACAGGGAGGTGAAAAACTGTTTTTT	CASSSRGQGGEKLFF
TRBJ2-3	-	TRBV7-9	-	TGTGCCAGCAGCTTGACAGGCGGGGCAGATACGCAGTATTTT	CASSLTGGADTQYF
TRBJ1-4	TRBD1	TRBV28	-	TGTGCCAGCAGTTTGCCACCGTATGGACAGGGGACGGGGGAAAAACTGTTTTTT	CASSLPPYGQGTGEKLFF
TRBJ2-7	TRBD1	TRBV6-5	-	TGTGCCAGCAGTTATGGGACAGGGGCCTTCTACGAGCAGTACTTC	CASSYGTGAFYEQYF
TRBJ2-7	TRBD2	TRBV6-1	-	TGTGCCAGCAGTGTTGGGACTAGCGGTTACTACGAGCAGTACTTC	CASSVGTSGYYEQYF
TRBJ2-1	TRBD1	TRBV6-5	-	TGTGCCAGCAGCTACCGAGTCACAGGGGGCGATGAGCAGTTCTTC	CASSYRVTGGDEQFF
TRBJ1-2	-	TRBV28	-	TGTGCCAGCAGTCTCCCGGGACACCCTAACTATGGCTACACCTTC	CASSLPGHPNYGYTF
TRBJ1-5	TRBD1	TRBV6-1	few	TGTGCCAGCAGTGCCCGTCGGGGACAGGACAATCAGCCCCAGCATTTT	CASSARRGQDNQPQHF
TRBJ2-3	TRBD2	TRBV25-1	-	TGTGCCAGCAGTGAATACGGGAGGAGCGCAGATACGCAGTATTTT	CASSEYGRSADTQYF
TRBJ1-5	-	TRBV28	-	TGTGCCAGCAGTACCCGAGGGGGACTTAGCAATCAGCCCCAGCATTTT	CASSTRGGLSNQPQHF
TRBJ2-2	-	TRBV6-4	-	TGTGCCAGCAGTGACTCGAACCGACCCTTGGCCGGGGAGCTGTTTTTT	CASSDSNRPLAGELFF
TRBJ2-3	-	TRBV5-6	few	TGTGCCAGCAGCTCCACGGATACGCAGTATTTT	CASSSTDTQYF
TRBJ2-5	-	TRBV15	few	TGTGCCACCAGCAGACAGACAGGACACCAAGAGACCCAGTACTTC	CATSRQTGHQETQYF